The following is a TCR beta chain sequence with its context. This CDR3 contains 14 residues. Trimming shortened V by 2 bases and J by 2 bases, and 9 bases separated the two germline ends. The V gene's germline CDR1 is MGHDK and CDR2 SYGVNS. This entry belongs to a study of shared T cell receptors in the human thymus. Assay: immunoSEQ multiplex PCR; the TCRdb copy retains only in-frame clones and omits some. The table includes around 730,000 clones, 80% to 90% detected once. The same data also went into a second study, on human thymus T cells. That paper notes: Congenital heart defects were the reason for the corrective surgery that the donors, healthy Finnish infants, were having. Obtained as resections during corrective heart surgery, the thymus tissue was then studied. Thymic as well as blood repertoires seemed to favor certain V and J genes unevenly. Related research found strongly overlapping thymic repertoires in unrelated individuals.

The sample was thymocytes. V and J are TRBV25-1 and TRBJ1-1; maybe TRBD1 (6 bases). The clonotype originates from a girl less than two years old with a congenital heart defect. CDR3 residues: CASSETGNNTEAFF. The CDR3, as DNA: TGTGCCAGCAGTGAAACAGGGAATAACACTGAAGCTTTCTTT.